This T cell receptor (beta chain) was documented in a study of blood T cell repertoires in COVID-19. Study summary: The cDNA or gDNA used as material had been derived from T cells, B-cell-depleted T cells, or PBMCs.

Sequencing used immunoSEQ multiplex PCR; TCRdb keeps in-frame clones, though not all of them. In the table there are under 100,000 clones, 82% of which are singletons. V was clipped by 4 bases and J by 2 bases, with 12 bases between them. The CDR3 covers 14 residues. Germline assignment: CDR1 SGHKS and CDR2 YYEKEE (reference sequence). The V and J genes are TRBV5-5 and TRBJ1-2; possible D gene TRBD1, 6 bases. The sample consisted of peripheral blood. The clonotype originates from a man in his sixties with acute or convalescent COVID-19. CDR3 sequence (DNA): TGTGCCAGCAGCGGGAGAACAGGGAACTATGGCTACACCTTC. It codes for CASSGRTGNYGYTF. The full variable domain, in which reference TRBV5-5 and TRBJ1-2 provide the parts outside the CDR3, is DAGVTQSPTHLIKTRGQQVTLRCSPISGHKSVSWYQQVLGQGPQFIFQYYEKEERGRGNFPDRFSARQFPNYSSELNVNALLLGDSALYLCASSGRTGNYGYTFGSGTRLTVV.